The clone carrying this T cell receptor beta chain appeared many times. This specimen belongs to a study of human T cells and chemical hapten exposure. Germline V gene sequence: CDR1 SQVTM, CDR2 ANQGSEA. Trimming at V came to 8 bases and at J to 3 bases, leaving 27 bases not matched to a gene. CDR3 length: 20 amino acids. Time point here: patch test 2, 6 weeks after DPC sensitization. The treatment here: therapeutic diphenylcyclopropenone sensitization with weekly scalp DPC. TCRdb itself ran the RACE reads through MiXCR, one entry per CDR3 protein. The sample consists of just over 350,000 distinct CDR3 sequences, roughly 6.3% of them appearing once.

The chain couples TRBV29-1 to TRBJ1-5; 8 nucleotides match TRBD1. Source: whole blood, taken in connection with sensitization to the hapten diphenylcyclopropenone (DPC). The TCR comes from a young woman with alopecia areata. Some clones in this sample may be carry-over from other donors' samples. CDR3 sequence: CSSHLVRGTGPGPHNQPQHF. The DNA of the CDR3 is TGCAGCAGCCACCTCGTCCGGGGGACAGGCCCCGGCCCCCACAATCAGCCCCAGCATTTT.